This TCR beta chain was obtained from a study of blood T cell dynamics during melanoma immunotherapy. Noted time point: week 3, after first cycle of checkpoint inhibitor. Prior systemic cancer therapy, immunosuppressant use and other active malignancies excluded patients. Per the germline V gene, CDR1 is KGHSH and CDR2 is LQKENI. This CDR3 is built from 16 residues. V was shortened by 3 bases and J by 1 base, with 12 bases between the two germline ends. DNA loading was fixed at about 0.35 ug for all bulk PBMC samples. TCRdb keeps only in-frame clones here, not all; method: immunoSEQ multiplex PCR. The repertoire consists of roughly 7,300 clones, with 81% occurring once and the leading ten covering roughly 15%.

The input for sequencing was blood, taken from a patient treated with checkpoint blockade. This TCR was recovered from a human donor with melanoma. The rearrangement joins TRBV18 to TRBJ2-2; the D call may be TRBD1 or TRBD2 (5 bases each). The CDR3 nucleotides read TGTGCCAGCTCACCGAAGGGGACGTTGAACACCGGGGAGCTGTTTTTT. Translating it yields CASSPKGTLNTGELFF. Based on the CDR3 plus reference TRBV18 and TRBJ2-2, the full variable domain is NAGVMQNPRHLVRRRGQEARLRCSPMKGHSHVYWYRQLPEEGLKFMVYLQKENIIDESGMPKERFSAEFPKEGPSILRIQQVVRGDSAAYFCASSPKGTLNTGELFFGEGSRLTVL.